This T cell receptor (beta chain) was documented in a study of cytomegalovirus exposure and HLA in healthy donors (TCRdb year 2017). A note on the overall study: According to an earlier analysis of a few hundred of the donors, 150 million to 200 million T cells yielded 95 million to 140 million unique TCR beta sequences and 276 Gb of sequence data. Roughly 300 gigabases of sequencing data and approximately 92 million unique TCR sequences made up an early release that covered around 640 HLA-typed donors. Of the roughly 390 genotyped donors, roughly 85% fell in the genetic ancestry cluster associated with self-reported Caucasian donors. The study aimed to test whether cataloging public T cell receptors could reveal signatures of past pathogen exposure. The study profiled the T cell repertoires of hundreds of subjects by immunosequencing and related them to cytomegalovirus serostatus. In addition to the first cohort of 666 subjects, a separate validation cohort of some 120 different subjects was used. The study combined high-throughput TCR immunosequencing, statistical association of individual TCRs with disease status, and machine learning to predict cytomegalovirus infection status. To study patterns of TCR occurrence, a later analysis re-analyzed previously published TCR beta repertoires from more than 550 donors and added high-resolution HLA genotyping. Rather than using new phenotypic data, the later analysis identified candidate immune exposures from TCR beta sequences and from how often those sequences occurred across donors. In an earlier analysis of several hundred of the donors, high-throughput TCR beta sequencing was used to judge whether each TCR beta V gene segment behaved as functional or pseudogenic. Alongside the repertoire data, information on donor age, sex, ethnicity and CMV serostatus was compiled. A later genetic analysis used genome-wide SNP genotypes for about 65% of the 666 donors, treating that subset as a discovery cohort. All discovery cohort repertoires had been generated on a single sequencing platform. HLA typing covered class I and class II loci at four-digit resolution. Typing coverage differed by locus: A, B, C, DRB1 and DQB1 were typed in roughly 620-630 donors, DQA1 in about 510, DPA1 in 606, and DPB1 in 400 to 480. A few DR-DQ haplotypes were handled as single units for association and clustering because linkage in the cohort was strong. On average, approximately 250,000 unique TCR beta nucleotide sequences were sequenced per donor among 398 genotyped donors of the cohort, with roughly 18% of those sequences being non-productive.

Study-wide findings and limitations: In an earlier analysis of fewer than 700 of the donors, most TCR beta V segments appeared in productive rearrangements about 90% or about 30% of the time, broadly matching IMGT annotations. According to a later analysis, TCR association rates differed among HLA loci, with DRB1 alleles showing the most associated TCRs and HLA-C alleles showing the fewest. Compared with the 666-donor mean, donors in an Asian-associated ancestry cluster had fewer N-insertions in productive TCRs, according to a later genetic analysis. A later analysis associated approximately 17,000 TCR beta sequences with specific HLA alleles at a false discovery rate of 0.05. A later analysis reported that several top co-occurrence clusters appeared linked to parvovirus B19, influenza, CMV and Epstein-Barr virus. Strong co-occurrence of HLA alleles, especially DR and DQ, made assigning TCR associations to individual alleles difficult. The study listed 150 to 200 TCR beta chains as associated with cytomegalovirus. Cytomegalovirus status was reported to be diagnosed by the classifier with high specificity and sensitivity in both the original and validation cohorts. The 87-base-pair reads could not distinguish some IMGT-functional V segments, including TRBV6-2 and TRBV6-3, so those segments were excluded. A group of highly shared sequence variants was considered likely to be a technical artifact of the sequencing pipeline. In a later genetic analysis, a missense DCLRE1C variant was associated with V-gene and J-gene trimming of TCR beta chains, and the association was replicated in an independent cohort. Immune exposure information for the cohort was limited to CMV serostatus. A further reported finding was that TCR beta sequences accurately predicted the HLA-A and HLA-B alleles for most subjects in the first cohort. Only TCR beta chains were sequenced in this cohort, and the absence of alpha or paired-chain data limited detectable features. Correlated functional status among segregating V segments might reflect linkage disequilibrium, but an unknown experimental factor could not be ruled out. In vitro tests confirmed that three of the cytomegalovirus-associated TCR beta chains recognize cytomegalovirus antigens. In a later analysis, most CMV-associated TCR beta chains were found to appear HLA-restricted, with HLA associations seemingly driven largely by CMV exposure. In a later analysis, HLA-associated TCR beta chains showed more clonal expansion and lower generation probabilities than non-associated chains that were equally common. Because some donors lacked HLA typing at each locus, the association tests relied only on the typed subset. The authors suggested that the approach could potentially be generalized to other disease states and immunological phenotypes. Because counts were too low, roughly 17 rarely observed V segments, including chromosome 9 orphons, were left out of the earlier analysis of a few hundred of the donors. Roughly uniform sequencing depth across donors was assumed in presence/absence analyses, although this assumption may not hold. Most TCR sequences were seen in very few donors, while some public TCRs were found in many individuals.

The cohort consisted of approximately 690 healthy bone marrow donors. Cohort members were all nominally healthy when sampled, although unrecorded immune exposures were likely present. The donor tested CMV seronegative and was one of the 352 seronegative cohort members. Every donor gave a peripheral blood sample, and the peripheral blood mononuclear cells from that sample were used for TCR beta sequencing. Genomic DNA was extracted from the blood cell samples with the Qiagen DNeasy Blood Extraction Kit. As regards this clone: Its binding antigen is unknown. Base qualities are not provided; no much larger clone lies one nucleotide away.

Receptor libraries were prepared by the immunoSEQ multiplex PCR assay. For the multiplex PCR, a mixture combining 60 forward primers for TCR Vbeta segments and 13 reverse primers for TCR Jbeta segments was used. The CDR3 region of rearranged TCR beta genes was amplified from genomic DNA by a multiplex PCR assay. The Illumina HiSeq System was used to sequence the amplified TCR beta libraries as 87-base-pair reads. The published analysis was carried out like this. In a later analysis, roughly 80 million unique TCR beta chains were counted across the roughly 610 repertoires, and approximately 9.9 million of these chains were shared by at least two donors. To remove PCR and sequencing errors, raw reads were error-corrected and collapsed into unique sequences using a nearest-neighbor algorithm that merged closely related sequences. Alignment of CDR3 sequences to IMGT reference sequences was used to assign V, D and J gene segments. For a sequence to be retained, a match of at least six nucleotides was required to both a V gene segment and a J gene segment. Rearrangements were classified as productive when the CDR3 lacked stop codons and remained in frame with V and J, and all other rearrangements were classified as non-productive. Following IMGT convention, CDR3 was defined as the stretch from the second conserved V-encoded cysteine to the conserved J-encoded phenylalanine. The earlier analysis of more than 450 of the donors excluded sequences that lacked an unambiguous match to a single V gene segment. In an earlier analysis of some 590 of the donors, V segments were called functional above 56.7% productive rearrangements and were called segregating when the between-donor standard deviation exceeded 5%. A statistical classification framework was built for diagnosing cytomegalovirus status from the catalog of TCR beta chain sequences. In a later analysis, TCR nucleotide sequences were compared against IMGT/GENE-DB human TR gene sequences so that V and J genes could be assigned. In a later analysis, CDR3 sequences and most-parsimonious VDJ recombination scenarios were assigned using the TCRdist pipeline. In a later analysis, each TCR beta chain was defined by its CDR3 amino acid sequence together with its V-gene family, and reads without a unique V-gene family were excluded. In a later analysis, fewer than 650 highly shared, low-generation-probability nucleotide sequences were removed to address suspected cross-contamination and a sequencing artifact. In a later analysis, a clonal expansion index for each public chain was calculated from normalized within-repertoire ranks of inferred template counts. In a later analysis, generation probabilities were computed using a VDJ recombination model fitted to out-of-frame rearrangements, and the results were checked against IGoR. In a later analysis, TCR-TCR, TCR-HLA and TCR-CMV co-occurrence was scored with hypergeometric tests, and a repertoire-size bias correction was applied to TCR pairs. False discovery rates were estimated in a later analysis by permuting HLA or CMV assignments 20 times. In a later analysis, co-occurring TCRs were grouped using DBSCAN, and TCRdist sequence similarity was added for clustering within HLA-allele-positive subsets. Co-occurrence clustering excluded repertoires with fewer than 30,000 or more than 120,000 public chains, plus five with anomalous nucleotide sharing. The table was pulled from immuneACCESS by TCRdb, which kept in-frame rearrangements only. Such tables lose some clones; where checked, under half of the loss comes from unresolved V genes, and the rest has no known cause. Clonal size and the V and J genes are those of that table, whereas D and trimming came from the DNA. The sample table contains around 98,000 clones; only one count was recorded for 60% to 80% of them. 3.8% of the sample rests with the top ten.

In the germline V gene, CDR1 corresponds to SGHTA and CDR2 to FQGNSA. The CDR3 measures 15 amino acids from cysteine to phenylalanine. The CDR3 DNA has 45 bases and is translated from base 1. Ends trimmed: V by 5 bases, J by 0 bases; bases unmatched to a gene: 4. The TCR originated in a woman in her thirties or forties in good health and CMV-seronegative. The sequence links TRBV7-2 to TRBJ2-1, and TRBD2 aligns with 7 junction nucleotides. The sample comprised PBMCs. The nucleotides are TGTGCCAGCAGCCGCAGCGGGGACTCCTACAATGAGCAGTTCTTC. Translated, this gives CASSRSGDSYNEQFF.